The sequence of this T cell receptor beta chain was determined in a study of blood T cells in healthy people across ages. Study summary: In model experiments, template switching was able to capture about one barcoded beta molecule for every two T cells that were present.

Donors were healthy Caucasian individuals from Russia aged about 6 to 90. The V gene end was trimmed by 5 bases and the J gene end by 5 bases; junction bases not matched to a gene: 7. Germline lookup yields CDR1 DFQATT and CDR2 SNEGSKA (reference sequence). CDR3 length equals 13 residues. Overall study results and limits: Older individuals had lower TCR beta diversity per million T cells (the decline was roughly linear).

This clonotype has a count of ten or more. Its antigen is not identified. It was with a sample-barcoded 5' primer and a J-beta primer mix that a second PCR of about 6 to 11 cycles was run. Each CDR3 protein is one row after TCRdb ran MiXCR on the 5' RACE reads. This sample has 1,100,000 or so distinct CDR3 sequences; 45% occur once, and the top ten carry approximately 17%. The chain combines TRBV20-1 with TRBJ2-5; 8 bases are shared with TRBD2. The TCR originated in a woman in her fifties or sixties in good health. Sequencing was done on a sample of blood. The CDR3 DNA reads TGCAGTGCTGCCGGGACTAGAGGGGAGACCCAGTACTTC. It codes for CSAAGTRGETQYF.